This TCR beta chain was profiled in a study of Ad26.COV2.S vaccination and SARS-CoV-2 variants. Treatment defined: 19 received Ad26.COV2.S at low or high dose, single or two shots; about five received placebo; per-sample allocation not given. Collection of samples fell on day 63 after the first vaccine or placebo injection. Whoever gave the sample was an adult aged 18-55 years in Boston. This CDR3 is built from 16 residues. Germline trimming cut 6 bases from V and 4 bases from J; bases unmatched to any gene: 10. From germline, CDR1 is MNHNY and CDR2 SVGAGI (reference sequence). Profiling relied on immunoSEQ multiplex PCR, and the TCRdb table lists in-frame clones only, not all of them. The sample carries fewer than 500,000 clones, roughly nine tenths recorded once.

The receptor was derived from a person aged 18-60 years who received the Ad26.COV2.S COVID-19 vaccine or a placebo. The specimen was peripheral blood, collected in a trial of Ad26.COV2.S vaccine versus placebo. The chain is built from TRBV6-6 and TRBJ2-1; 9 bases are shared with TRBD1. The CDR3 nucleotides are TGTGCCAGCAGCTCTGCACAGGGGGCAGGGTACAATGAGCAGTTCTTC. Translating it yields CASSSAQGAGYNEQFF.